The next 26 T cell receptor beta chains were all read from a single sample in a study of T cell repertoires in cytomegalovirus infection. TCRdb reprocessed the reads via MiXCR and lists one record per CDR3 protein. The table records over 95,000 distinct CDR3 sequences, 30% to 35% of them present only once. What these receptors recognize is not known. The sample consisted of CD8+ T cells from cultured PBMCs, taken from culture after CMV antigen stimulation. The receptors were sampled from a human donor in good health (CMV status not recorded). Some clones in this sample may be carry-over from other donors' samples.

The chain carries TRBV29-1 and TRBJ1-1, with D unclear. Germline CDR1 and CDR2: SQVTM and ANQGSEA. The ends were cut back, 6 bases at V and 7 bases at J, with 15 bases in the middle. The CDR3 contains 12 residues. The CDR3 nucleotides read TGCAGCGTGGAGGGCAGGTTCTATGAAGCTTTCTTT. Protein: CSVEGRFYEAFF.

The chain carries TRBV6-6 and TRBJ1-1, with D perhaps TRBD1 (6 bases). The V end lost 8 bases, the J end lost 5 bases, and 12 bases lay between the germline ends. In germline, CDR1 is MNHNY, CDR2 SVGAGI (reference sequence). The CDR3 length is 12 residues. As DNA, the CDR3 is TGTGCCAGCGAGCAGGGGAGGACTGAAGCTTTCTTT. This gives the protein CASEQGRTEAFF.

This clonotype is medium-sized within its sample. CDR3 nucleotide sequence: TGCGCCAGCAGCCAAGTCCAGCGGGGGGGCCCTCTAGATAATGAGCAGTTCTTC. It codes for CASSQVQRGGPLDNEQFF. The rearrangement joins TRBV4-1 to TRBJ2-1; TRBD2 aligns across 10 bases. CDR3 size: 18 residues. The germline V gene has CDR1 MGHRA and CDR2 YSYEKL. V was pared by 1 base and J by 7 bases, with 13 bases of the junction left unmatched.

This clonotype has just a few counts. The chain has TRBV3-1 and TRBJ2-7; weak D call: TRBD2 (5 bases). V gave up 0 bases and J gave up 5 bases, with 14 bases separating them. Germline values: CDR1 LGHDT, CDR2 YNNKEL (reference sequence). This CDR3 is 15 amino acids long. In DNA, the CDR3 is TGTGCCAGCAGCCAAGATCACGGTCGGGGAAACGAGCAGTACTTC. It yields the protein CASSQDHGRGNEQYF.

This clonotype has ten or more counts. The chain combines TRBV5-1 with TRBJ1-4; no clear D. The CDR3 loop spans 16 amino acids. V was pared by 0 bases and J by 3 bases, with 12 bases between. The germline V gene has CDR1 SGHRS and CDR2 YFSETQ. The CDR3 DNA reads as TGCGCCAGCAGCTTGGGGAGTGCGTCGTCTAATGAAAAACTGTTTTTT. It specifies CASSLGSASSNEKLFF.

The CDR3: CASSYLPSGYNEQFF. The CDR3 region has the DNA TGTGCCAGCAGTTATTTACCTAGCGGATACAATGAGCAGTTCTTC. The chain recombines TRBV6-2 or TRBV6-3 with TRBJ2-1; 7 bases map to TRBD2. Germline-derived CDR1 and CDR2 are MNHEY and SVGEGT. The V segment lost 3 bases and the J segment 4 bases; nucleotides outside the gene matches: 6. The CDR3 consists of 15 residues.

The chain employs TRBV5-1 and TRBJ2-5; D is uncertain. CDR3 length: 15 residues. CDR1 and CDR2 from the germline V gene are SGHRS and YFSETQ. The V end was cut by 1 base, the J end by 2 bases, with 12 bases between. The CDR3 nucleotides are TGCGCCAGCAGCTTGACGGACCGATATCAAGAGACCCAGTACTTC. Its protein is CASSLTDRYQETQYF.

The gene calls are TRBV3-1 and TRBJ1-2; D is ambiguous. CDR3 length equals 15 residues. V lost 4 bases to trimming and J lost 5 bases, with 17 bases between them. Germline CDR1 and CDR2: LGHDT and YNNKEL (reference sequence). In DNA form, the CDR3 reads TGTGCCAGCAGCCCAACCCCTCGGTCCCGGTATGGCTACACCTTC. Residues: CASSPTPRSRYGYTF.

This clonotype appeared once. This chain links TRBV5-6 with TRBJ2-7; 7 bases are a match to TRBD2. This CDR3 has 13 amino acids. CDR1 SGHDT and CDR2 YYEEEE come from the germline V gene. Losses at the gene ends were 2 bases for V and 6 bases for J; bases not matched to a gene: 5. CDR3 sequence: CASSFPTGGEQYF. The DNA of the CDR3 is TGTGCCAGCAGCTTCCCGACGGGGGGCGAGCAGTACTTC.

This clonotype occurred many times. The chain links TRBV9 to TRBJ2-3, with D possibly matching TRBD2 (7 bases). The germline V gene has CDR1 SGDLS and CDR2 YYNGEE. The CDR3 totals 18 residues. Trimming pared 1 base from V and 2 bases from J, leaving 20 bases between. The CDR3 nucleotides read TGTGCCAGCAGCGTAACCTTTGTGGTGGGGGGGCCCACAGATACGCAGTATTTT. Encoded protein: CASSVTFVVGGPTDTQYF.

This clonotype was seen only a few times. The V gene is TRBV5-4, the J gene TRBJ2-3; no reliable D call. V was clipped by 2 bases and J by 6 bases, with 7 bases between them. The CDR3 has 12 residues. Germline loops: CDR1 SGHNT, CDR2 YYREEE (reference sequence). The CDR3, as DNA: TGTGCCAGCAGCTTTGCGAGTGATACGCAGTATTTT. As protein: CASSFASDTQYF.

This chain uses TRBV12-3 or TRBV12-4 with TRBJ2-3; D assignment may be TRBD1 or TRBD2 (6 bases each). The CDR3 has 14 amino acids. Trimming left V 6 bases short and J 2 bases short, with 12 bases between. The CDR3 sequence is CASSLGGPTDTQYF. DNA of the CDR3: TGTGCCAGCAGCCTTGGGGGGCCCACAGATACGCAGTATTTT.

CDR3 in DNA: TGTGCCAGCAGTTGGGGCGGCAGCCAAGAGACCCAGTACTTC. This gives the protein CASSWGGSQETQYF. The gene calls are TRBV12-3 or TRBV12-4 and TRBJ2-5; a weak D match, TRBD1 (5 bases). Trimming pared 4 bases from V and 1 base from J, leaving 10 bases between. The CDR3 extends over 14 amino acids.

The chain couples TRBV24-1 to TRBJ2-7; no definite D call. Germline V CDR1 and CDR2: KGHDR, SFDVKD. The CDR3 is 13 amino acids. The V and J ends lost 4 bases and 0 bases respectively, with 6 bases between them. The CDR3 region is CATSDGLSYEQYF. Here the CDR3 DNA reads TGTGCCACCAGTGACGGGCTCTCCTACGAGCAGTACTTC.

This clonotype was picked up a small number of times. The V call is TRBV2, the J call TRBJ1-6; 10 positions agree with TRBD1. V dropped 6 bases and J dropped 10; count of bases not matched to a gene: 9. Germline-derived CDR1 and CDR2 are SNHLY and FYNNEI. This CDR3 has 15 amino acids. The CDR3 DNA reads as TGTGCCAGCAGCACCGGGACAGGGGTAGGGTCACCCCTCCACTTT. Amino acid sequence: CASSTGTGVGSPLHF.

The chain has TRBV9 and TRBJ2-1, with 11 nucleotides matching TRBD1. The V and J ends lost 8 bases and 8 bases, in that order; junction bases with no gene match: 6. CDR1 SGDLS and CDR2 YYNGEE come from the germline V gene. The CDR3 spans 13 residues. DNA of the CDR3: TGTGCCAGTGGGACAGGGGGAGACTATGAGCAGTTCTTC. This gives the protein CASGTGGDYEQFF. Together with reference TRBV9 and TRBJ2-1, the CDR3 gives the full variable domain: DSGVTQTPKHLITATGQRVTLRCSPRSGDLSVYWYQQSLDQGLQFLIQYYNGEERAKGNILERFSAQQFPDLHSELNLSSLELGDSALYFCASGTGGDYEQFFGPGTRLTVL.

This clonotype was observed a few times. The chain has TRBV11-3 and TRBJ2-3; 9 bases are a match to TRBD1. With V trimmed by 5 bases and J by 2 bases, 5 bases remained unmatched. The CDR3 contains 15 residues. Germline assignment: CDR1 SGHNT and CDR2 YENEEA. The CDR3 loop reads CASSPWTGDTDTQYF. The CDR3 DNA reads as TGTGCCAGCAGCCCCTGGACAGGGGACACAGATACGCAGTATTTT.

The chain uses TRBV2 and TRBJ1-2, with D unclear. The CDR3 is made up of 15 amino acids. With 2 bases removed from V and 4 bases from J, the gap between germline ends came to 14 bases. Germline V gene lookup returns CDR1 SNHLY and CDR2 FYNNEI. CDR3 region: CASSEQEEEIYGYTF. Written as DNA, the CDR3 is TGTGCCAGCAGTGAACAGGAGGAGGAAATCTATGGCTACACCTTC.

The chain uses TRBV14 and TRBJ2-3, with TRBD2 matching 8 bases. CDR1 and CDR2 (germline): SGHDN, FVKESK. The junction had 6 bases not matched to a gene; V was cut back by 3 bases and J by 4 bases. CDR3 length: 15 residues. CDR3 DNA: TGTGCCAGCAGCCACCCGGGACTAGTTGCAGATACGCAGTATTTT. Amino acid sequence: CASSHPGLVADTQYF.

V is TRBV12-3 or TRBV12-4 and J is TRBJ2-3; D unclear. Trimming pared 3 bases from V and 2 bases from J, leaving 15 bases between. This CDR3 region has 16 residues. The CDR3 region is CASSFYRDTNTDTQYF. As DNA, the CDR3 is TGTGCCAGCAGTTTCTACCGAGACACTAACACAGATACGCAGTATTTT.

CDR3 in amino acids: CASSPSGATYNEQFF. The CDR3 coding sequence is TGTGCCAGCAGCCCTAGCGGGGCCACTTACAATGAGCAGTTCTTC. V and J are TRBV7-3 and TRBJ2-1, with 9 nucleotides matching TRBD2. V lost 5 bases, J lost 4 bases, and 6 bases stayed unmatched. CDR1 SGHTA and CDR2 FQGTGA come from the germline V gene. This CDR3 is 15 amino acids long. The complete variable domain, with remaining parts taken from reference TRBV7-3 and TRBJ2-1, reads GAGVSQTPSNKVTEKGKYVELRCDPISGHTALYWYRQSLGQGPEFLIYFQGTGAADDSGLPNDRFFAVRPEGSVSTLKIQRTERGDSAVYLCASSPSGATYNEQFFGPGTRLTVL.

This chain joins TRBV29-1 and TRBJ2-5; no firm D call. Trimming pared 4 bases from V and 3 bases from J, leaving 6 bases between. The CDR3 spans 11 residues. Germline V gene data show CDR1 as SQVTM and CDR2 as ANQGSEA. The CDR3 sequence: CSVVRKETQYF. The CDR3 DNA reads as TGCAGCGTTGTGAGGAAAGAGACCCAGTACTTC.

The gene calls are TRBV11-2 and TRBJ2-7; TRBD1 or TRBD2 may be the D gene (6 bases each). The CDR3 sequence is 14 residues long. In germline, CDR1 is SGHAT, CDR2 FQNNGV. V shed 5 bases and J shed 4 bases, with 15 bases lying between them. The CDR3 nucleotides are TGTGCCAGCAGCCTAACAAGGGGGGAGTACGAGCAGTACTTC. Translating gives CASSLTRGEYEQYF.

The rearrangement uses TRBV15 and TRBJ1-3, with a tentative D call TRBD1 (6 bases). Trimming took off 0 bases at V and 8 bases at J, with 14 bases between the two ends. Germline V CDR1 and CDR2: LNHNV, YYDKDF (reference sequence). The CDR3 contains 15 residues. The CDR3 DNA is TGTGCCACCAGCAGAGATTTTCAGGGGAGCGACACCATATATTTT. Residues: CATSRDFQGSDTIYF.

This clonotype was counted at least ten times. The rearrangement uses TRBV7-8 and TRBJ1-1; D perhaps matches TRBD1 (6 bases). Germline CDR1 is SGHVS and CDR2 is FQNEAQ. V lost 3 bases and J lost 7, with 12 bases in between. There are 13 residues in the CDR3. CDR3 nucleotides: TGTGCCAGCAGCTTTGCAGGGGACCGTGAAGCTTTCTTT. It specifies CASSFAGDREAFF.

The chain links TRBV12-3 or TRBV12-4 to TRBJ2-5; unclear D gene. The CDR3 length is 12 residues. V was clipped by 9 bases and J by 1 base, with 9 bases between them. CDR3 DNA: TGTGCCAGTCGACACCTCCAAGAGACCCAGTACTTC. This codes for CASRHLQETQYF.